The 22 T cell receptor beta chains given below trace back to one sample, sequenced in a study of neurological immune-mediated disorders. The sample's time point: longitudinal time-point 2. MiXCR was run by TCRdb on the 5' RACE reads, yielding one entry per CDR3 protein. Here the sample spans 65,000 to 85,000 distinct CDR3 sequences, 4.5% to 7.5% being singletons. Sequencing was done on a sample of PBMCs. Receptors were obtained from a woman in her sixties with multiple sclerosis.

This clonotype occurred many times. This chain joins TRBV6-1 and TRBJ2-1, with 10 bases aligning to TRBD2. The junction had 9 bases not matched to a gene; V was cut back by 5 bases and J by 8 bases. The CDR3 contains 15 residues. Germline-derived CDR1 and CDR2 are MNHNS and SASEGT. This CDR3 is CASSPSGGAVDEQFF. Written as DNA, the CDR3 is TGTGCCAGCAGTCCAAGCGGGGGGGCCGTAGATGAGCAGTTCTTC.

This clonotype was picked up many times. This chain joins TRBV11-2 and TRBJ2-7; 12 bases line up with TRBD2. This CDR3 contains 14 residues. The germline CDR1 and CDR2 sequences are SGHAT and FQNNGV. J was trimmed by 4 bases and V by 5 bases; bases with no gene match: 3. The chain's CDR3 is CASSTSGGSYEQYF. Written as DNA, the CDR3 is TGTGCCAGCAGCACTAGCGGGGGGTCGTACGAGCAGTACTTC.

This clonotype was counted at least ten times. The rearrangement links TRBV20-1 to TRBJ2-2; 9 bases fit TRBD1. Germline V gives CDR1 DFQATT, CDR2 SNEGSKA (reference sequence). V was pared by 0 bases and J by 3 bases, with 5 bases of the junction left unmatched. The CDR3 covers 16 residues. This CDR3 is CSAREPGQGDTGELFF. CDR3 sequence (DNA): TGCAGTGCTAGAGAACCGGGACAGGGAGACACCGGGGAGCTGTTTTTT.

This clonotype was counted a few times. The chain links TRBV4-1 to TRBJ2-3; possibly TRBD1 for D (8 bases). This CDR3 comprises 17 residues. CDR1 and CDR2 from the germline V gene are MGHRA and YSYEKL. V was shortened by 2 bases and J by 4 bases, with 19 bases between the two germline ends. The CDR3 sequence is CASSQRQGQGGADTQYF. The CDR3 region has the DNA TGCGCCAGCAGCCAAAGACAGGGGCAAGGGGGGGCAGATACGCAGTATTTT.

This clonotype occurred many times. The rearrangement links TRBV5-1 to TRBJ2-3, with D perhaps being TRBD1 or TRBD2 (6 bases each). The V and J ends lost 3 bases and 3 bases respectively, with 8 bases between them. The CDR3 consists of 13 residues. The V gene's germline CDR1 is SGHRS and CDR2 YFSETQ. The CDR3, as DNA: TGCGCCAGCAGCTCGGGGGCTACAGATACGCAGTATTTT. It encodes CASSSGATDTQYF.

This clonotype was detected many times. The chain carries TRBV12-3 or TRBV12-4 and TRBJ2-4; D is perhaps TRBD2 (6 bases). Deletions cut 1 base from V and 12 bases from J, with 10 bases between. This CDR3 has 12 residues. As DNA, the CDR3 is TGTGCCAGCAGTTTAGGGGCGGAGGGTCAGTACTTC. This translates into CASSLGAEGQYF.

Ten or more counts support this clonotype. This chain links TRBV6-2 or TRBV6-3 with TRBJ2-7; D possibly uses TRBD1 or TRBD2 (5 bases each). Germline CDR1 and CDR2: MNHEY and SVGEGT. The length of the CDR3 is 14 residues. Deletions cut 3 bases from V and 0 bases from J, with 9 bases between. CDR3 sequence: CASSYGGNSYEQYF. As DNA, the CDR3 is TGTGCCAGCAGTTATGGGGGTAACTCCTACGAGCAGTACTTC.

This clonotype was counted ten times or more. The chain couples TRBV7-2 to TRBJ1-1; no reliable D call. V lost 0 bases to trimming and J lost 8 bases, with 13 bases between them. The germline V gene has CDR1 SGHTA and CDR2 FQGNSA. The CDR3 length is 14 residues. This CDR3 reads CASSLAPGKSEAFF. The CDR3 DNA sequence: TGTGCCAGCAGCTTAGCGCCTGGGAAGAGCGAAGCTTTCTTT.

This clonotype was seen ten or more times. The V and J genes are TRBV18 and TRBJ1-4, with a weak D call TRBD1 (6 bases). V was shortened by 5 bases and J by 0 bases, with 10 bases between the two germline ends. This CDR3 has 15 amino acids. The V gene's germline CDR1 is KGHSH and CDR2 LQKENI. CDR3: CASSGDIATNEKLFF. CDR3 DNA: TGTGCCAGCTCAGGGGACATCGCAACTAATGAAAAACTGTTTTTT.

This clonotype has at least ten counts. The chain uses TRBV7-9 and TRBJ1-6, with a tentative D call TRBD1 (5 bases). The germline V gene has CDR1 SEHNR and CDR2 FQNEAQ (reference sequence). V was trimmed by 1 base and J by 5 bases, leaving 12 bases between them. This CDR3 is 16 amino acids long. The CDR3 here is CASSLGGRTNNSPLHF. DNA of the CDR3: TGTGCCAGCAGCTTAGGGGGCAGAACAAATAATTCACCCCTCCACTTT. Looking up the rest from reference TRBV7-9 and TRBJ1-6 gives the full variable domain: DTGVSQNPRHKITKRGQNVTFRCDPISEHNRLYWYRQTLGQGPEFLTYFQNEAQLEKSRLLSDRFSAERPKGSFSTLEIQRTEQGDSAMYLCASSLGGRTNNSPLHFGNGTRLTVT.

The table lists this clonotype with many counts. The gene calls are TRBV11-2 and TRBJ2-1, with unresolved D. The CDR3 contains 12 residues. V was pared by 1 base and J by 7 bases, with 5 bases between. CDR1 and CDR2 (germline): SGHAT, FQNNGV. As DNA, the CDR3 is TGTGCCAGCAGCTTAGCCCGAAATGAGCAGTTCTTC. Amino acid sequence: CASSLARNEQFF.

The table lists this clonotype with many counts. The CDR3 region has the DNA TGTGCCAGCAGCCAAGAAGATCAGCCCCAGCATTTT. Protein product: CASSQEDQPQHF. This chain connects TRBV3-1 to TRBJ1-5; unclear D gene. The CDR3 is 12 residues long. Germline V CDR1 and CDR2: LGHDT, YNNKEL (reference sequence). V shed 0 bases and J shed 5 bases, with 2 bases lying between them.

This clonotype has a count of ten or more. The rearrangement joins TRBV5-1 to TRBJ2-7; 8 bases agree with TRBD1. CDR3 size: 16 residues. With V trimmed by 1 base and J by 6 bases, 12 bases remained unmatched. Germline V gives CDR1 SGHRS, CDR2 YFSETQ. The CDR3 DNA reads as TGCGCCAGCAGCTTGTCAGGGGGCAAGTTTGTCAGCGAGCAGTACTTC. This encodes CASSLSGGKFVSEQYF.

This clonotype was recorded at least ten times. The chain recombines TRBV2 with TRBJ2-3; possible D gene TRBD1, 6 bases. Trimming took off 7 bases at V and 2 bases at J, with 16 bases between the two ends. In germline, CDR1 is SNHLY, CDR2 FYNNEI. The CDR3 totals 15 residues. This CDR3 is CASNDLWTATDTQYF. The CDR3 nucleotides are TGTGCCAGCAACGACCTATGGACAGCCACAGATACGCAGTATTTT. The full variable domain, its missing parts supplied by reference TRBV2 and TRBJ2-3, is EPEVTQTPSHQVTQMGQEVILRCVPISNHLYFYWYRQILGQKVEFLVSFYNNEISEKSEIFDDQFSVERPDGSNFTLKIRSTKLEDSAMYFCASNDLWTATDTQYFGPGTRLTVL.

This clonotype was seen repeatedly, ten times or more. V gene TRBV20-1 combines with J gene TRBJ2-3, with 8 bases fitting TRBD1. V trimming: 5 bases; J trimming: 3 bases; junction bases outside the gene matches: 4. Germline CDR1 reads DFQATT; CDR2 reads SNEGSKA (reference sequence). The CDR3 has 13 residues. CDR3 loop: CSARTGPTDTQYF. DNA for the CDR3: TGCAGTGCTCGGACAGGGCCAACAGATACGCAGTATTTT.

This clonotype was detected a few times. The V gene is TRBV15, the J gene TRBJ1-5, with TRBD1 identical over 8 bases. Germline CDR1 and CDR2: LNHNV and YYDKDF (reference sequence). Losses at the gene ends were 1 base for V and 4 bases for J; bases not matched to a gene: 6. This CDR3 has 16 amino acids. CDR3 coding DNA: TGTGCCACCAGCAGAGGTGACAGGGGTTGGAATCAGCCCCAGCATTTT. Protein product: CATSRGDRGWNQPQHF.

The chain recombines TRBV7-9 with TRBJ2-7; no firm D call. The CDR3 sequence is 12 residues long. The V and J ends lost 1 base and 6 bases respectively, with 7 bases between them. CDR1 and CDR2 (germline): SEHNR, FQNEAQ (reference sequence). Here the CDR3 reads CASSLGYSEQYF. The CDR3 nucleotides are TGTGCCAGCAGCTTAGGGTATTCCGAGCAGTACTTC.

Only a few counts were recorded for this clonotype. The chain employs TRBV5-6 and TRBJ2-7; a possible D gene is TRBD1 (5 bases). V lost 5 bases to trimming and J lost 0 bases, with 12 bases between them. Per the germline V gene, CDR1 is SGHDT and CDR2 is YYEEEE. The CDR3 length is 14 residues. The CDR3 coding sequence is TGTGCCAGCAGAGGGGCCCGGAGCTCCTACGAGCAGTACTTC. It encodes CASRGARSSYEQYF.

This clonotype was seen ten or more times. The chain joins TRBV7-9 to TRBJ1-1; tentatively, D is TRBD1 (5 bases). V lost 3 bases and J 5 bases, leaving 16 bases between the germline ends. The length of the CDR3 is 15 residues. In germline, CDR1 is SEHNR, CDR2 FQNEAQ (reference sequence). DNA for the CDR3: TGTGCCAGCAGCTTTCCCGGGACCGAGGATACTGAAGCTTTCTTT. Translation gives CASSFPGTEDTEAFF.

This clonotype was picked up many times. This sequence joins TRBV20-1 and TRBJ2-4; maybe TRBD1 (6 bases). The V and J ends lost 4 bases and 0 bases respectively, with 10 bases between them. The germline V gene has CDR1 DFQATT and CDR2 SNEGSKA (reference sequence). CDR3 length: 14 amino acids. As DNA, the CDR3 is TGCAGTGCTAACCCAGGGGCAGCCAAAAACATTCAGTACTTC. As protein: CSANPGAAKNIQYF.

Many counts were recorded for this clonotype. This rearrangement joins TRBV2 to TRBJ1-5; 9 positions agree with TRBD1. The CDR3 is 15 residues long. Germline V lookup: CDR1 SNHLY, CDR2 FYNNEI. After removal of 8 bases from V and 3 bases from J, the junction contained 8 bases not matched to a gene. The CDR3 sequence: CASGRTGAINQPQHF. For the CDR3, the DNA is TGTGCCAGCGGGCGGACAGGGGCTATCAATCAGCCCCAGCATTTT.

This clonotype was detected ten times or more. The chain employs TRBV20-1 and TRBJ1-2; 7 positions agree with TRBD1. Germline CDR1 reads DFQATT; CDR2 reads SNEGSKA (reference sequence). Losses at the gene ends were 1 base for V and 1 base for J; bases not matched to a gene: 3. The CDR3 has 14 residues. The CDR3 DNA reads TGCAGTGCTAGAGGGACAGGACTTAACTATGGCTACACCTTC. Translating it yields CSARGTGLNYGYTF.